These 5 T cell receptor beta chains came from one sample sequenced in a study of blood T cell repertoires in COVID-19. Using immunoSEQ multiplex PCR, the repertoire was profiled, and TCRdb retains in-frame clones only, with some absent. Here the sample spans over 400,000 clones, 80% to 90% being singletons. The specimen was peripheral blood. These receptors all stem from a woman in her 30s with active or convalescent COVID-19.

The chain links TRBV5-1 to TRBJ1-1; TRBD1 might be the D (5 bases). With 1 base removed from V and 4 bases from J, the gap between germline ends came to 11 bases. This CDR3 region has 14 residues. In germline, CDR1 is SGHRS, CDR2 YFSETQ. The CDR3 DNA reads as TGCGCCAGCAGCTTGTACTCAGGGTTCACTGAAGCTTTCTTT. Its protein is CASSLYSGFTEAFF.

This chain uses TRBV4-1 with TRBJ2-5; 12 bases are shared with TRBD2. CDR1 and CDR2 from the germline V gene are MGHRA and YSYEKL. This CDR3 is built from 18 residues. After removal of 0 bases from V and 5 bases from J, the junction contained 10 bases not matched to a gene. The CDR3 nucleotides are TGCGCCAGCAGCCAAGATAGACTAGCGGGAGAAGGGAGGGAGACCCAGTACTTC. Protein product: CASSQDRLAGEGRETQYF.

The V call is TRBV5-8, the J call TRBJ2-1, with D perhaps matching TRBD1 (5 bases). Trimming shortened V by 3 bases and J by 6 bases, and 13 bases separated the two germline ends. Looked up from germline, CDR1 is SGHTS and CDR2 is YDEGEE. The CDR3 has 14 amino acids. The CDR3 sequence is CASSSVNQGNEQFF. CDR3 sequence (DNA): TGTGCCAGCAGCTCGGTGAACCAGGGCAATGAGCAGTTCTTC.

This rearrangement joins TRBV29-1 to TRBJ2-7; D is possibly TRBD2 (5 bases). This CDR3 is built from 12 residues. The germline CDR1 and CDR2 sequences are SQVTM and ANQGSEA. The V end lost 4 bases, the J end lost 3 bases, and 10 bases lay between the germline ends. The CDR3 loop reads CSVVASLYEQYF. Written as DNA, the CDR3 is TGCAGCGTTGTAGCGAGCCTCTACGAGCAGTACTTC.

This clone was recorded a few times. This sequence joins TRBV5-3 and TRBJ2-7, with a possible D match to TRBD1 (6 bases). TRBV5-3 is labeled an ORF, and its function is uncertain. CDR3 length: 14 amino acids. Trimming pared 2 bases from V and 5 bases from J, leaving 14 bases between. The CDR3 reads CARSLKPGENEQYF. The CDR3, as DNA: TGTGCCAGAAGCTTAAAGCCAGGGGAAAACGAGCAGTACTTC.